Listed here is a single T cell receptor (beta chain). Trimming took off 6 bases at V and 13 bases at J, with 16 bases between the two ends. Germline assignment: CDR1 WSHSY and CDR2 SAAADI. The CDR3 consists of 12 residues. Sequencing was performed with immunoSEQ multiplex PCR; in TCRdb, only in-frame clones are kept and a portion is missing. Of some 120,000 clones detected, 75% to 90% appear once; the ten largest clones hold around 4%. The data originate from a study of blood T cell repertoires in COVID-19. The sequencing input was peripheral blood. The clonotype comes from a human donor in a cohort sampled during active COVID-19. The rearrangement joins TRBV10-2 to TRBJ2-1, with D tentatively TRBD1 (5 bases). The CDR3 is CASSDIQGTQFF. The CDR3 DNA sequence: TGCGCCAGCAGCGATATCCAGGGCACCCAGTTCTTC.